These 18 T cell receptor beta chains originate from one sample sequenced in a study of OX40 agonist ivuxolimab in advanced cancers. Sequenced by immunoSEQ multiplex PCR; TCRdb stores in-frame clones only, minus some. Counted here are around 64,000 clones, roughly 87% occurring once; the ten biggest clones make up approximately 1.2%. Material: CD4+ or CD8+ T cells sorted from blood, obtained in a trial of the OX40 agonist ivuxolimab. The receptors were gathered from an adult with an advanced solid tumor such as melanoma, head and neck, liver or kidney cancer.

This sequence joins TRBV28 and TRBJ2-7; TRBD1 aligns across 9 bases. V lost 3 bases and J lost 4; bases outside the gene matches: 10. Germline CDR1 is MDHEN and CDR2 is SYDVKM. The CDR3 consists of 16 residues. This CDR3 is CASSFTPGTGKYEQYF. The CDR3 DNA follows: TGTGCCAGCAGTTTTACACCCGGGACAGGGAAGTACGAGCAGTACTTC.

The chain combines TRBV5-1 with TRBJ2-5, with D possibly called TRBD1 or TRBD2 (5 bases each). The CDR3 runs to 14 residues. In germline, CDR1 is SGHRS, CDR2 YFSETQ. V was shortened by 4 bases and J by 5 bases, with 15 bases between the two germline ends. CDR3 nucleotides: TGCGCCAGCAGCGGCGCAGGGACCGGGGAGACCCAGTACTTC. It specifies CASSGAGTGETQYF.

This chain joins TRBV7-9 and TRBJ1-1; D is possibly TRBD1 (5 bases). V was trimmed by 7 bases and J by 4 bases, leaving 13 bases between them. This CDR3 contains 13 residues. Germline V gene sequence: CDR1 SEHNR, CDR2 FQNEAQ (reference sequence). This chain's CDR3 is CASNNVRGTEAFF. As DNA, the CDR3 is TGTGCCAGCAACAACGTGAGGGGCACTGAAGCTTTCTTT.

The chain recombines TRBV6-5 with TRBJ1-2, with D perhaps TRBD1 (6 bases). CDR1 MNHEY and CDR2 SVGAGI come from the germline V gene. V was clipped by 5 bases and J by 2 bases, with 9 bases between them. This CDR3 has 13 residues. The CDR3 DNA is TGTGCCAGCAGTGAAAGGGGGAACTATGGCTACACCTTC. It translates to CASSERGNYGYTF.

The rearrangement uses TRBV21-1 and TRBJ2-1; no check of the table's D call, TRBD2, against the DNA was made. TRBV21-1 is a pseudogene locus. CDR3 size: 16 residues. The CDR3 here is CASSKAISGRFNEQFF. The CDR3 DNA reads TGTGCCAGCAGCAAAGCTATTAGCGGGAGGTTTAATGAGCAGTTCTTC.

This chain links TRBV11-2 with TRBJ2-1; 7 bases align to TRBD2. This CDR3 contains 15 residues. Germline V gene data show CDR1 as SGHAT and CDR2 as FQNNGV. V lost 0 bases to trimming and J lost 6 bases; unmatched junction nucleotides: 5. The CDR3 nucleotides read TGTGCCAGCAGCTTAGAAGCGGGATCCCCCAATGAGCAGTTCTTC. Translation: CASSLEAGSPNEQFF.

V gene TRBV11-3 combines with J gene TRBJ2-5, with 11 bases fitting TRBD2. This CDR3 has 17 amino acids. V lost 5 bases, J lost 1 base, and 9 bases stayed unmatched. The V gene's germline CDR1 is SGHNT and CDR2 YENEEA. The CDR3 loop is CASSMGTSGLPQETQYF. DNA of the CDR3: TGTGCCAGCAGCATGGGGACTAGCGGACTACCCCAAGAGACCCAGTACTTC. The variable domain in full, with the rest retrieved from reference TRBV11-3 and TRBJ2-5, is EAGVVQSPRYKIIEKKQPVAFWCNPISGHNTLYWYLQNLGQGPELLIRYENEEAVDDSQLPKDRFSAERLKGVDSTLKIQPAELGDSAVYLCASSMGTSGLPQETQYFGPGTRLLVL.

This chain uses TRBV19 with TRBJ1-3; no firm D call. This CDR3 comprises 12 residues. V lost 5 bases and J lost 6, with 8 bases in between. CDR1 is LNHDA and CDR2 is SQIVND in the germline V gene (reference sequence). In nucleotides, the CDR3 is TGTGCCAGTAGTCGTACAGCAAACACCATATATTTT. It encodes CASSRTANTIYF.

The rearrangement uses TRBV13 and TRBJ2-3, with D perhaps matching TRBD2 (5 bases). Germline V gene lookup returns CDR1 PRHDT and CDR2 FYEKMQ (reference sequence). The V and J ends lost 5 bases and 6 bases respectively, with 12 bases between them. The CDR3 contains 13 residues. CDR3 in DNA: TGTGCCAGCAGCCACGAGAGGGCCGATACGCAGTATTTT. As protein: CASSHERADTQYF. Using reference TRBV13 and TRBJ2-3 for the parts outside the CDR3, the full variable domain is AAGVIQSPRHLIKEKRETATLKCYPIPRHDTVYWYQQGPGQDPQFLISFYEKMQSDKGSIPDRFSAQQFSDYHSELNMSSLELGDSALYFCASSHERADTQYFGPGTRLTVL.

The chain carries TRBV10-1 and TRBJ2-1, with D perhaps being TRBD1 or TRBD2 (5 bases each). The CDR3 is made up of 13 amino acids. Germline CDR1 is WNHNN and CDR2 is SYGVQD (reference sequence). V lost 3 bases and J 7 bases, leaving 10 bases between the germline ends. CDR3 coding DNA: TGCGCCAGCAGTGACCAGTGGGGGAATGAGCAGTTCTTC. Protein: CASSDQWGNEQFF.

The chain combines TRBV7-3 with TRBJ2-5; D remains ambiguous. Germline CDR1 and CDR2: SGHTA and FQGTGA. V was trimmed by 5 bases and J by 0 bases, leaving 7 bases between them. This CDR3 region has 13 residues. The CDR3 DNA is TGTGCCAGCAGCCCTCAGTACCAAGAGACCCAGTACTTC. Protein product: CASSPQYQETQYF. The entire variable domain, with the rest obtained from reference TRBV7-3 and TRBJ2-5, is as follows: GAGVSQTPSNKVTEKGKYVELRCDPISGHTALYWYRQSLGQGPEFLIYFQGTGAADDSGLPNDRFFAVRPEGSVSTLKIQRTERGDSAVYLCASSPQYQETQYFGPGTRLLVL.

The rearrangement links TRBV10-3 to TRBJ2-6; possible D gene TRBD1, 6 bases. The CDR3 covers 15 residues. Germline assignment: CDR1 ENHRY and CDR2 SYGVKD. The V end lost 5 bases, the J end lost 0 bases, and 8 bases lay between the germline ends. The CDR3 here is CAISTGISGANVLTF. The DNA for the CDR3 is TGTGCCATCAGTACAGGGATCTCTGGGGCCAACGTCCTGACTTTC.

The genes are TRBV6-1 and TRBJ2-5; TRBD1 matches 8 bases. The CDR3 extends over 15 amino acids. Germline assignment: CDR1 MNHNS and CDR2 SASEGT. The J segment lost 2 bases and the V segment lost 4 bases, leaving 6 bases of the junction unmatched. The CDR3 region is CASSGATGAQETQYF. Written as DNA, the CDR3 is TGTGCCAGCAGTGGCGCGACAGGGGCGCAAGAGACCCAGTACTTC.

V and J are TRBV7-9 and TRBJ1-5, with 7 positions matching TRBD1. With V trimmed by 5 bases and J by 4 bases, 5 bases remained unmatched. The V gene's germline CDR1 is SEHNR and CDR2 FQNEAQ (reference sequence). CDR3 length equals 14 residues. The CDR3 reads CASSPDRENQPQHF. The CDR3 nucleotides are TGTGCCAGCAGCCCCGACAGGGAAAATCAGCCCCAGCATTTT.

This chain connects TRBV19 to TRBJ1-1, with D possibly being TRBD1 (5 bases). CDR1 is LNHDA and CDR2 is SQIVND in the germline V gene (reference sequence). The V end was cut by 5 bases, the J end by 1 base, with 14 bases between. This CDR3 is 15 amino acids long. The CDR3 bases are TGTGCCAGTAGTCAATCCGGGACGGGGAACACTGAAGCTTTCTTT. This gives the protein CASSQSGTGNTEAFF.

This chain joins TRBV10-3 and TRBJ1-1; TRBD1 matches at 7 bases. The junction had 5 bases not matched to a gene; V was cut back by 6 bases and J by 7 bases. This CDR3 spans 12 amino acids. Germline-derived CDR1 and CDR2 are ENHRY and SYGVKD. Here the CDR3 DNA reads TGTGCCATCAGAGACAGGGCAGATGAAGCTTTCTTT. Translated: CAIRDRADEAFF.

This sequence joins TRBV5-1 and TRBJ1-4, with TRBD1 matching over 8 bases. V lost 4 bases, J lost 6 bases, and 2 bases stayed unmatched. The CDR3 runs 13 residues. CDR1 is SGHRS and CDR2 is YFSETQ in the germline V gene. The CDR3 loop is CASSRGQDEKLFF. The CDR3 coding sequence is TGCGCCAGCAGCCGGGGACAGGATGAAAAACTGTTTTTT.

The rearrangement uses TRBV19 and TRBJ2-2; 8 positions match TRBD1. Unmatched junction bases numbered 5, after V lost 5 bases and J lost 0 bases. The germline gives CDR1 LNHDA, CDR2 SQIVND (reference sequence). The CDR3 consists of 16 residues. The CDR3 coding sequence is TGTGCCAGTAGTCCCCAGGGGGCCGCGAACACCGGGGAGCTGTTTTTT. It yields the protein CASSPQGAANTGELFF.